Listed below are T cell receptor beta chains from one sample, sequenced in a study of blood T cell repertoires in COVID-19. Data came from immunoSEQ multiplex PCR; TCRdb stores just in-frame clones and leaves some out. The sample lists 95,000 to 150,000 clones, roughly 84% occurring once. What was sequenced was peripheral blood. These TCRs come from a woman older than 75 with acute or convalescent COVID-19. CDR3s include the opening cysteine and the closing phenylalanine or tryptophan. Fields, in order: J gene, V gene, clone size, D gene, CDR3 protein, CDR3 DNA. The D gene is left open where the match is weak. The size of a clone is reported for some rows only, either as once, few or many, or as a class for expanded clones.

TRBJ1-2 | TRBV21-1 | - | - | CASSNRGLTSYGYTF | TGTGCCAGCAGCAACCGGGGTCTAACCAGCTATGGCTACACCTTC
TRBJ2-5 | TRBV4-2 | - | - | CASSQDGTRQETQYF | TGTGCCAGCAGCCAAGACGGAACTAGGCAGGAGACCCAGTACTTC
TRBJ2-2 | TRBV15 | - | TRBD2 | CATSREGLAGVQDTGELFF | TGTGCCACCAGCAGAGAGGGACTAGCGGGGGTTCAGGACACCGGGGAGCTGTTTTTT
TRBJ1-5 | TRBV7-9 | - | - | CASSASGRSGQPQHF | TGTGCCAGCAGCGCTAGCGGGAGGTCCGGGCAGCCCCAGCATTTT
TRBJ1-2 | TRBV3-1/TRBV3-2 | - | - | CASSQQGMGYGYTF | TGTGCCAGCAGCCAACAGGGGATGGGGTATGGCTACACCTTC
TRBJ1-4 | TRBV6-5 | few | - | CASRLLRRESEKLFF | TGTGCCAGCAGATTACTCCGGAGGGAGAGTGAAAAACTGTTTTTT
TRBJ1-1 | TRBV5-4 | once | TRBD1 | CASSLYHRTGSTEAFF | TGTGCCAGCAGCTTGTATCACCGGACAGGGAGCACTGAAGCTTTCTTT
TRBJ1-1 | TRBV18 | - | - | CASSRNGWRDTEAFF | TGTGCCAGCTCACGTAATGGGTGGAGGGACACTGAAGCTTTCTTT
TRBJ2-3 | TRBV7-3 | - | TRBD2 | CASSLQASGPPTQYF | TGTGCCAGCAGCTTACAGGCTAGCGGCCCCCCCACCCAGTATTTT
TRBJ2-3 | TRBV27 | once | TRBD1 | CASSLRQGWDTQYF | TGTGCCAGCAGTTTACGACAGGGATGGGATACGCAGTATTTT
TRBJ2-3 | TRBV7-2 | - | - | CASSTGRGTGTQYF | TGTGCCAGCAGCACAGGGAGGGGCACAGGTACGCAGTATTTT
TRBJ2-6 | TRBV19 | - | TRBD2 | CASQDLAAAGANVLTF | TGTGCCAGTCAGGACCTAGCGGCGGCTGGGGCCAACGTCCTGACTTTC
TRBJ2-3 | TRBV28 | - | TRBD1 | CAGQGTLTDTQYF | TGTGCCGGACAGGGGACCCTCACAGATACGCAGTATTTT
TRBJ2-7 | TRBV6-5 | - | - | CASSYSLGGLHYEQYF | TGTGCCAGCAGTTACTCGTTGGGGGGGCTTCACTACGAGCAGTACTTC
TRBJ1-2 | TRBV6-5 | once | TRBD1 | CASSYARTGGNYGYTF | TGTGCCAGCAGTTACGCGAGGACAGGGGGTAACTATGGCTACACCTTC
TRBJ2-5 | TRBV3-1/TRBV3-2 | - | - | CASSAERVLTQYF | TGTGCCAGCAGCGCAGAGCGGGTTCTGACCCAGTACTTC
TRBJ2-3 | TRBV5-8 | - | - | CASLVRGVTDTQYF | TGTGCCAGCCTTGTCAGGGGTGTGACAGATACGCAGTATTTT